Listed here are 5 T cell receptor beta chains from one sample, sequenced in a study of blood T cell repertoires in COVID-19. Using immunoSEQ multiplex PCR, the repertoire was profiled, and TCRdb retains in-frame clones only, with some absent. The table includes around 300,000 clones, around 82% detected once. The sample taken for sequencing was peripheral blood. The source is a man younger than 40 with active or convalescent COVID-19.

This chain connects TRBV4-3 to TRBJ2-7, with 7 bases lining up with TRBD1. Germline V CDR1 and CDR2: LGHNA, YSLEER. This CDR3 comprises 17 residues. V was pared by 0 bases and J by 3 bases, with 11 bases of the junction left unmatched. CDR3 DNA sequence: TGCGCCAGCAGCCAAGATATTTCCGGGACAGCGATCTACGAGCAGTACTTC. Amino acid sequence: CASSQDISGTAIYEQYF.

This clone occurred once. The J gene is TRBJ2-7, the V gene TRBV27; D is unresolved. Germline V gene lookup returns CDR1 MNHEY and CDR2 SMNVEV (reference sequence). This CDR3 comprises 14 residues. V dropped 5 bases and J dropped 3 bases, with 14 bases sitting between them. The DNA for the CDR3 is TGTGCCAGCAGTGATGTCCCCGGTGACTACGAGCAGTACTTC. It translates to CASSDVPGDYEQYF.

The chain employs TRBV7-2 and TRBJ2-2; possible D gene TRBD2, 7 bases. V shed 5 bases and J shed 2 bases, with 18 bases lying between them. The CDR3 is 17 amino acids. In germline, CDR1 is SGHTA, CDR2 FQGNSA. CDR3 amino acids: CASSPRGGGPNTGELFF. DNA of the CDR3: TGTGCCAGCAGCCCCCGCGGGGGCGGACCTAACACCGGGGAGCTGTTTTTT. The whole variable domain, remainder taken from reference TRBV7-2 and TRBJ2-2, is GAGVSQSPSNKVTEKGKDVELRCDPISGHTALYWYRQSLGQGLEFLIYFQGNSAPDKSGLPSDRFSAERTGGSVSTLTIQRTQQEDSAVYLCASSPRGGGPNTGELFFGEGSRLTVL.

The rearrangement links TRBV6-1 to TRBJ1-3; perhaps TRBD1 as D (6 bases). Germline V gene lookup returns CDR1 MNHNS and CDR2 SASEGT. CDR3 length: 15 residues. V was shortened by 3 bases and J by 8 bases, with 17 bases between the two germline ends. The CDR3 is CASSEGGQQWDTIYF. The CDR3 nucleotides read TGTGCCAGCAGTGAGGGGGGGCAGCAATGGGACACCATATATTTT.

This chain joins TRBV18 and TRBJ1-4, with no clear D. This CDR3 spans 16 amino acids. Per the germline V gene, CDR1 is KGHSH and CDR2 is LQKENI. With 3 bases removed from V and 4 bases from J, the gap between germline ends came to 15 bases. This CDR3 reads CASSPHPSGFNEKLFF. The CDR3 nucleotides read TGTGCCAGCTCACCGCACCCGTCGGGGTTTAATGAAAAACTGTTTTTT.